Sequencing of this T cell receptor beta chain was carried out in a study of blood T cells in healthy people across ages. For this clonotype: The antigen remains undetermined.

There were healthy Caucasian individuals from Russia, aged about 6 to 95, serving as donors. Samples each yielded at least 5 micrograms of total RNA. It was with a sample-barcoded 5' primer and a J-beta primer mix that a second PCR of roughly 7 to 12 cycles was run. A tag from a template-switch adaptor with 12 random nucleotides marked each cDNA molecule. TCRdb used MiXCR to reprocess the 5' RACE reads, holding one entry per CDR3 protein. The sample includes about 1.5 million distinct CDR3 sequences, about 45% of them seen just once. V dropped 5 bases and J dropped 6; count of bases not matched to a gene: 8. Germline assignment: CDR1 SEHNR and CDR2 FQNEAQ (reference sequence). The CDR3 covers 14 residues. Study conclusions and caveats: Strong correlation was found linking TCR beta diversity to naive T cell percentage.

Sequenced input: blood. The chain employs TRBV7-9 and TRBJ2-7; TRBD1 matches at 9 bases. The TCR comes from a young woman in good health. CDR3 sequence reads: CASSKTGGNSEQYF. The DNA for the CDR3 is TGTGCCAGCAGCAAGACAGGGGGTAACAGCGAGCAGTACTTC.